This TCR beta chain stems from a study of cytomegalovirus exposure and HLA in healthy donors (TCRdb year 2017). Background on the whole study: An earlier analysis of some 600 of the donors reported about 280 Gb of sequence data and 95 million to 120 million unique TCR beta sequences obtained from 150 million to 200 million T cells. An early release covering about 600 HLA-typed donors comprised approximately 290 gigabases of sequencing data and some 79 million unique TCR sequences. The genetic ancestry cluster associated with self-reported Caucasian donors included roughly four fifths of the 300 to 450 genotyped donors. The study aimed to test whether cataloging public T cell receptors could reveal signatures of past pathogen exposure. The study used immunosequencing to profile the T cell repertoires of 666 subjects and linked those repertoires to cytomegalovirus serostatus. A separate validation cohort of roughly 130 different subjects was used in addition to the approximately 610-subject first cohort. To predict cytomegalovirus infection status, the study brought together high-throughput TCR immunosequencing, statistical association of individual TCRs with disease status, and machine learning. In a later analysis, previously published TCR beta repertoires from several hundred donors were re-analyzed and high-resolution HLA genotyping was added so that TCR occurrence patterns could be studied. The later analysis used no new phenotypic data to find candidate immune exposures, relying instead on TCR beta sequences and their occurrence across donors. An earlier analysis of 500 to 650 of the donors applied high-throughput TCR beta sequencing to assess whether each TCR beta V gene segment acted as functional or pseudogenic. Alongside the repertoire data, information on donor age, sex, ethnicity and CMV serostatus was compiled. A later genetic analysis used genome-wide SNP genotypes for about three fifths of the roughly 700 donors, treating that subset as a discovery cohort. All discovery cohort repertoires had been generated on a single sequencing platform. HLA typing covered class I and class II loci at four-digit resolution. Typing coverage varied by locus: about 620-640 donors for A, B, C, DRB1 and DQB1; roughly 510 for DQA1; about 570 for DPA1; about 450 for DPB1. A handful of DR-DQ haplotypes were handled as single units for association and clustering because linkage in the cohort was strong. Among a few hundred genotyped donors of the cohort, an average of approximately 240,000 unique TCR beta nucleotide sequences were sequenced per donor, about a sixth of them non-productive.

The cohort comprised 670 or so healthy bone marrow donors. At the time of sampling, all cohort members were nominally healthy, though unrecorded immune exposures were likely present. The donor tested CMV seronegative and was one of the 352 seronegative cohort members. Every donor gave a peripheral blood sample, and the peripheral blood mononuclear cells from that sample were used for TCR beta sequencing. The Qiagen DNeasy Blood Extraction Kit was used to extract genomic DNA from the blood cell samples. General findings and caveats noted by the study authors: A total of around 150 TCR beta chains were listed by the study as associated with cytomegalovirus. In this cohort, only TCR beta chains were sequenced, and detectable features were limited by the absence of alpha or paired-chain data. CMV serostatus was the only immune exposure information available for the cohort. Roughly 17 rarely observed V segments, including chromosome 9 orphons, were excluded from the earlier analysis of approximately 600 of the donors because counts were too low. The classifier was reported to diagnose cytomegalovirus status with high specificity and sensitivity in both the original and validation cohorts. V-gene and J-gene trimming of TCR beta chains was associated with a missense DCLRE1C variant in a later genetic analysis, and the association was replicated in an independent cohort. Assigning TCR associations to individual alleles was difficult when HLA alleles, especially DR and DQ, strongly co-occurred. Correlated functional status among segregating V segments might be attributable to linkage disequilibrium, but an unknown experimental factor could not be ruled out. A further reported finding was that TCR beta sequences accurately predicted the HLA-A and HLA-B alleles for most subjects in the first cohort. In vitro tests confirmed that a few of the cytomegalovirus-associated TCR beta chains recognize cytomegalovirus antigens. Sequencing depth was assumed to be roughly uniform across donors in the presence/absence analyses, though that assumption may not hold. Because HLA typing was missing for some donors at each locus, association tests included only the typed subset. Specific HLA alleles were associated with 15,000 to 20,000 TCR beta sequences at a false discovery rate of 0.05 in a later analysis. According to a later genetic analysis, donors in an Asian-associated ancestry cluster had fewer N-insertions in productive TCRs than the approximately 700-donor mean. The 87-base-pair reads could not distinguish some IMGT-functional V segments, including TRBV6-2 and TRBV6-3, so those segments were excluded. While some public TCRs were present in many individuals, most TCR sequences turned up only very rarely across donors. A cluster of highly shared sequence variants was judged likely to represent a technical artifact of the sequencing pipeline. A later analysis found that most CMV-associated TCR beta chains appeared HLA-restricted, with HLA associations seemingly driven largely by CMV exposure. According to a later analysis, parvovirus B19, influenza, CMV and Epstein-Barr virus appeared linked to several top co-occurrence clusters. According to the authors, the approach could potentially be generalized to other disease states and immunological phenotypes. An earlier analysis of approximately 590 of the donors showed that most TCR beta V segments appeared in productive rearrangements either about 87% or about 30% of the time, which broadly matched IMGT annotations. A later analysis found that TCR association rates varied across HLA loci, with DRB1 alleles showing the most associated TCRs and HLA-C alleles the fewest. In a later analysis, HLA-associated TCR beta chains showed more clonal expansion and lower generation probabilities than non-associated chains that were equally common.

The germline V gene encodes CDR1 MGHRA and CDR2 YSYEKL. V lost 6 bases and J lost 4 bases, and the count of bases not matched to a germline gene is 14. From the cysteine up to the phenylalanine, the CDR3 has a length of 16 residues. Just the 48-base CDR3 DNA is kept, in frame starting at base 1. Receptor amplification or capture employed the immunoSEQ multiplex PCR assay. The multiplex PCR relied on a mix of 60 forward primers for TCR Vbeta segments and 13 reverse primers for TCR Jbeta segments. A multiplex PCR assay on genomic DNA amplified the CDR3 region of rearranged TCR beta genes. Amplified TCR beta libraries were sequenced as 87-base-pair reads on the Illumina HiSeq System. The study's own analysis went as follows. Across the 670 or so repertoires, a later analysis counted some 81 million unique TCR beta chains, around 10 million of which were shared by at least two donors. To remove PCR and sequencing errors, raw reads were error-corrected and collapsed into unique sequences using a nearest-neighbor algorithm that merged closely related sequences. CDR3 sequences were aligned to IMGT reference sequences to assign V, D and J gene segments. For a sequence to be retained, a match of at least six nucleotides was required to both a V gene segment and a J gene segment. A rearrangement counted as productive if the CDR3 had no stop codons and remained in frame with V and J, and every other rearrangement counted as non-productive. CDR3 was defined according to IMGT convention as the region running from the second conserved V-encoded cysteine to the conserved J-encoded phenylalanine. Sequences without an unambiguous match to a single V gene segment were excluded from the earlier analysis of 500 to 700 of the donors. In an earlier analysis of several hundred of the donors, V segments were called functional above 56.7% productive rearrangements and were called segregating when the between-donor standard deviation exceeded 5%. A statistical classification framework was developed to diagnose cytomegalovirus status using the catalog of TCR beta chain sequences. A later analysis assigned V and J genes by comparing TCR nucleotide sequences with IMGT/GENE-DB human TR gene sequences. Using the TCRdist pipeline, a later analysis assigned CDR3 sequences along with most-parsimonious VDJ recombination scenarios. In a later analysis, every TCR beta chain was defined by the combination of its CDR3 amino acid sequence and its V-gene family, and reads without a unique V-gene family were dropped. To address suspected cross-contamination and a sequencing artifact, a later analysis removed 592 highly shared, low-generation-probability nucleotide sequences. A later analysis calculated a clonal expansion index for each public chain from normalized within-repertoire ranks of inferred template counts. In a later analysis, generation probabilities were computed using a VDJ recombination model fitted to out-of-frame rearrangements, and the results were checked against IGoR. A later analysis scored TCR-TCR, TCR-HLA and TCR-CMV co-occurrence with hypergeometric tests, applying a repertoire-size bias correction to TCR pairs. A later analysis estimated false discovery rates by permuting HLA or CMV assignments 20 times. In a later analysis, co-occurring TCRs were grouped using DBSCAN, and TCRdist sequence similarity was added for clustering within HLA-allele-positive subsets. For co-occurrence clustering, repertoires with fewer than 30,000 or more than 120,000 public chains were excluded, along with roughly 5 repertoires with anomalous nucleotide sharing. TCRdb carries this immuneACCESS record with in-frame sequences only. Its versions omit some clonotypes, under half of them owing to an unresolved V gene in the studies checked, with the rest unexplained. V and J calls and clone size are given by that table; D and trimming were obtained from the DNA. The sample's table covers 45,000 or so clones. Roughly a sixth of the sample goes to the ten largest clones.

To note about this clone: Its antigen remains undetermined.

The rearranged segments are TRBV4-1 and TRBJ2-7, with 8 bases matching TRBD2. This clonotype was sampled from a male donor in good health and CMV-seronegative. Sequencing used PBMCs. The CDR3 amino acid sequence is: CASRSGHGGAGYEQYF. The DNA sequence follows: TGCGCCAGCAGAAGTGGGCACGGGGGGGCCGGGTACGAGCAGTACTTC.